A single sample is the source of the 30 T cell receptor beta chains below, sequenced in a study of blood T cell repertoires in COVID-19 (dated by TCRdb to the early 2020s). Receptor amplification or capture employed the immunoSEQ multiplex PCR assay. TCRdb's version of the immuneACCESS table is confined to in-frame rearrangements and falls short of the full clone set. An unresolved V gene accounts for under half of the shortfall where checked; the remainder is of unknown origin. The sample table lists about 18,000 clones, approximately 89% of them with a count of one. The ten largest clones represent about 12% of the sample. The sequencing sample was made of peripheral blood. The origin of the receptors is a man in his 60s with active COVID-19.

In DNA, the CDR3 is TGTGCCAGCAGTCAGGGGGAATTTGATGGCTACACCTTC. Protein: CASSQGEFDGYTF. The chain is built from TRBV27 and TRBJ1-2, with 7 bases identical to TRBD1. Germline V gene data show CDR1 as MNHEY and CDR2 as SMNVEV (reference sequence). The CDR3 sequence is 13 residues long. V shed 5 bases, J shed 6 bases, and the junction held 6 bases outside the gene matches.

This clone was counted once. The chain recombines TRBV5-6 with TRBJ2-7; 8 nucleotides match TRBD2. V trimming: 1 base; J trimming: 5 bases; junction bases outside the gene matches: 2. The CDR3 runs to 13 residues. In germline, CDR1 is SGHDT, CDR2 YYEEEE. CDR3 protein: CASSLRAGDEQYF. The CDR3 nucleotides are TGTGCCAGCAGCTTGCGAGCGGGAGACGAGCAGTACTTC.

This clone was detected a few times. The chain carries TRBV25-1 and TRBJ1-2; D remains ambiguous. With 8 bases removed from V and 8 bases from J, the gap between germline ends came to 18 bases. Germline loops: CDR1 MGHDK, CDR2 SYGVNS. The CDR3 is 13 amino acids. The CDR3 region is CASSPRGGSGYTF. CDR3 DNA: TGTGCCAGCTCCCCCCGGGGTGGCTCGGGCTACACCTTC.

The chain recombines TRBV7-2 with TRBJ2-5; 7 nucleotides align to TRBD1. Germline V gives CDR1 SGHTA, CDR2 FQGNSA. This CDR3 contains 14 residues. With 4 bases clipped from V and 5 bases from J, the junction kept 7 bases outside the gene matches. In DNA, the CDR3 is TGTGCCAGCAGCTCACAGGGGTTCGACGAGACCCAGTACTTC. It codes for CASSSQGFDETQYF. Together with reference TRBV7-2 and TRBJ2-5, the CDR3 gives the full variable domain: GAGVSQSPSNKVTEKGKDVELRCDPISGHTALYWYRQSLGQGLEFLIYFQGNSAPDKSGLPSDRFSAERTGGSVSTLTIQRTQQEDSAVYLCASSSQGFDETQYFGPGTRLLVL.

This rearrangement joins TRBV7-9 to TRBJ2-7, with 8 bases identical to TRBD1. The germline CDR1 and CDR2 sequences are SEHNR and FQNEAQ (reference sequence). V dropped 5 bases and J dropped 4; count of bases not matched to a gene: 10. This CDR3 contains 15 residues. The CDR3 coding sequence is TGTGCCAGCAGCAACCAACAGGGGGTGGTTTACGAGCAGTACTTC. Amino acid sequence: CASSNQQGVVYEQYF.

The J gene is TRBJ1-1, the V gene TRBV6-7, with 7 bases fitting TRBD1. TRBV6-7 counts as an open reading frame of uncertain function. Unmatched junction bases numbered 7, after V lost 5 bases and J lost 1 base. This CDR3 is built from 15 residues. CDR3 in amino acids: CASSDNGTANTEAFF. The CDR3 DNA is TGTGCCAGCAGTGACAATGGGACAGCGAACACTGAAGCTTTCTTT.

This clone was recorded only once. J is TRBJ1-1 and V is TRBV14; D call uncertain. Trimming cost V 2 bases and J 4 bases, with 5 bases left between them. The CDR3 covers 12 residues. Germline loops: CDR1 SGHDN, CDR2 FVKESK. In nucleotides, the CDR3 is TGTGCCAGCAGCCAACAGGTCACTGAAGCTTTCTTT. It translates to CASSQQVTEAFF.

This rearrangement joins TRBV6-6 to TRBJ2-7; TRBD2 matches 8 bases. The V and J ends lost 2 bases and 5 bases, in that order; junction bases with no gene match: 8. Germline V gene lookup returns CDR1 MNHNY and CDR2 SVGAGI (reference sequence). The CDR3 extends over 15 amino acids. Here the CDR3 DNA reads TGTGCCAGCAGTTACCCTGGCGGGAGGAAAGACGAGCAGTACTTC. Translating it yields CASSYPGGRKDEQYF.

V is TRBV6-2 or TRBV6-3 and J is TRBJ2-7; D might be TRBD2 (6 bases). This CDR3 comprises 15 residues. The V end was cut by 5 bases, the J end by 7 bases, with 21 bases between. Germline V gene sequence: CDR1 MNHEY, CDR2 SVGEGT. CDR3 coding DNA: TGTGCCAGCAGTGGTCCCCAGGGAGGTCTTCGGGAGCAGTACTTC. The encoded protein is CASSGPQGGLREQYF.

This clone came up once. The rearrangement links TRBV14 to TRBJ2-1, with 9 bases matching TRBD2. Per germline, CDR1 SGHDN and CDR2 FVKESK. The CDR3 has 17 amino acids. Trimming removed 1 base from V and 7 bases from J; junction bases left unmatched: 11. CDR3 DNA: TGTGCCAGCAGCCAAGTTCGTAGTAGCGGGAGTGTGAATGAGCAGTTCTTC. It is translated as CASSQVRSSGSVNEQFF.

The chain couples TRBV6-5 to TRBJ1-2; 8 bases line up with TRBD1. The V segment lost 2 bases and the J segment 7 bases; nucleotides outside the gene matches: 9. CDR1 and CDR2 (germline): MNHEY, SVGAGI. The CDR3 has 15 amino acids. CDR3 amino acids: CASSYSQGAIGGYTF. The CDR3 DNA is TGTGCCAGCAGTTACAGCCAGGGGGCGATTGGTGGCTACACCTTC.

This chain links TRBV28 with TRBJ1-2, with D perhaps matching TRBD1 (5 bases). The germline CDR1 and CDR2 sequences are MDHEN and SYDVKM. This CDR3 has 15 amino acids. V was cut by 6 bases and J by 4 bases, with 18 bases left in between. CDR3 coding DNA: TGTGCCAGCAGCACTTTAGTGGGGACTTCCTATGGCTACACCTTC. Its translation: CASSTLVGTSYGYTF.

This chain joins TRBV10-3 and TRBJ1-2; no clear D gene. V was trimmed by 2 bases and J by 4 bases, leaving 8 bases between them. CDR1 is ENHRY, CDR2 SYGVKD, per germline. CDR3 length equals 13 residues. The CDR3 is CAISETEIYGYTF. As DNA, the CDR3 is TGTGCCATCAGTGAGACAGAGATCTATGGCTACACCTTC.

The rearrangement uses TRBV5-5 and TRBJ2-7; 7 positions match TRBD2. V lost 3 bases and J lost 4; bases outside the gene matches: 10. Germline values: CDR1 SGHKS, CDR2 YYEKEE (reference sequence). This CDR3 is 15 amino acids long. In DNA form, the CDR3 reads TGTGCCAGCAGCTCTGTTCCCTGGGGGGGGTACGAGCAGTACTTC. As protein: CASSSVPWGGYEQYF.

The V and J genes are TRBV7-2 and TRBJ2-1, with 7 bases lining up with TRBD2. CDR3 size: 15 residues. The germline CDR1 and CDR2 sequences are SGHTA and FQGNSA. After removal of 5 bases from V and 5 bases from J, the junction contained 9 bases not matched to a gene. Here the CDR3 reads CASSPMAGVHNEQFF. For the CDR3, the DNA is TGTGCCAGCAGCCCCATGGCGGGGGTCCACAATGAGCAGTTCTTC.

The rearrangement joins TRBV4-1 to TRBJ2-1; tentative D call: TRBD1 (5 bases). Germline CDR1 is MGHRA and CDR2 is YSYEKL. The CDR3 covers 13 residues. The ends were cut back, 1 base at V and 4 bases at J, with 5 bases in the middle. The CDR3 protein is CASSQGQYNEQFF. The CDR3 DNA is TGCGCCAGCAGCCAAGGACAGTACAATGAGCAGTTCTTC.

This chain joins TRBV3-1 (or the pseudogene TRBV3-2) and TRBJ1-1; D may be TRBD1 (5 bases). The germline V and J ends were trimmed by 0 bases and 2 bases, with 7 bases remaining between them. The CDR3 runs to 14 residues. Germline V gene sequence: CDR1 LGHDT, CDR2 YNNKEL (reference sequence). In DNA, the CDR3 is TGTGCCAGCAGCCAAGATCGGACAAACACTGAAGCTTTCTTT. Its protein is CASSQDRTNTEAFF.

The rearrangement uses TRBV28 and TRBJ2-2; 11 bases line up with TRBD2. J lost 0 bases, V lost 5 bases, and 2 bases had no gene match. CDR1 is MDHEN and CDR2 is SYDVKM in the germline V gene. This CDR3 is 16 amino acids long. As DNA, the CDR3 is TGTGCCAGCAGTCTAGCGGGGGGTCCGAACACCGGGGAGCTGTTTTTT. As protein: CASSLAGGPNTGELFF.

In DNA form, the CDR3 reads TGCGCCAGCAGGGTCCGGGGAAGCGGGGATGGGGAGACCCAGTACTTC. Protein product: CASRVRGSGDGETQYF. This chain connects TRBV5-1 to TRBJ2-5, with 7 bases identical to TRBD2. The CDR3 is 16 residues long. V lost 5 bases and J lost 5; bases outside the gene matches: 15. Germline-derived CDR1 and CDR2 are SGHRS and YFSETQ.

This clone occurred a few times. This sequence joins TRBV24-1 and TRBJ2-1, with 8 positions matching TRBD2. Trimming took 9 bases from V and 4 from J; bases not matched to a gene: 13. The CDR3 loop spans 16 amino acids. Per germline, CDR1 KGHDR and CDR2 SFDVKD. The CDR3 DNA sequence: TGTGCCACCGCGCCCCGAGCGGGAGCGGGGTACAATGAGCAGTTCTTC. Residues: CATAPRAGAGYNEQFF.

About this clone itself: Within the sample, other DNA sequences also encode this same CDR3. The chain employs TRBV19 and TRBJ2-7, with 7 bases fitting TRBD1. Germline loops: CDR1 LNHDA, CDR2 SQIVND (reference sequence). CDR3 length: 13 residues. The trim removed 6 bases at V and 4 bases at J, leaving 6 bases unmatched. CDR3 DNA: TGTGCCAGTAGCAGGGACAGAACTTACGAGCAGTACTTC. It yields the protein CASSRDRTYEQYF. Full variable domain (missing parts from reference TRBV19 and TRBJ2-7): DGGITQSPKYLFRKEGQNVTLSCEQNLNHDAMYWYRQDPGQGLRLIYYSQIVNDFQKGDIAEGYSVSREKKESFPLTVTSAQKNPTAFYLCASSRDRTYEQYFGPGTRLTVT.

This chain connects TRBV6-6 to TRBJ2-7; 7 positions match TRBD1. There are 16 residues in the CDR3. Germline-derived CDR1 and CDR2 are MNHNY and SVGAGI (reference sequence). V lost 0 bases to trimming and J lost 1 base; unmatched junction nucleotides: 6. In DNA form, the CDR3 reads TGTGCCAGCAGTTACTCCTCACCGGGACAGTCCTACGAGCAGTACTTC. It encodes CASSYSSPGQSYEQYF.

The CDR3 sequence is CASSYSPGGNEQYF. The DNA of the CDR3 is TGTGCCAGCAGTTACTCACCGGGGGGCAACGAGCAGTACTTC. The V call is TRBV6-2 or TRBV6-3, the J call TRBJ2-7; a weak D match, TRBD2 (7 bases). Germline V gives CDR1 MNHEY, CDR2 SVGEGT. The V end was cut by 0 bases, the J end by 5 bases, with 11 bases between. The CDR3 runs 14 residues.

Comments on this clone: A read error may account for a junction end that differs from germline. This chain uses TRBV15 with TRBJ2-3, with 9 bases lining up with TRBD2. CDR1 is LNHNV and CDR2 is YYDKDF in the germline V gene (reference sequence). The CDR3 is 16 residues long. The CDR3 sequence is CATSSGVGTSRDTQYF. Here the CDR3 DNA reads TGTGCCACCAGCAGTGGGGTAGGGACTAGCAGAGATACGCAGTATTTT.

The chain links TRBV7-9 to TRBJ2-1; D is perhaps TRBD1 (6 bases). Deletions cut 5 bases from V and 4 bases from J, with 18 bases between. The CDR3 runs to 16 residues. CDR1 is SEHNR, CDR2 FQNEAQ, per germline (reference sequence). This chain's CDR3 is CASSPLTGSYYNEQFF. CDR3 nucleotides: TGTGCCAGCAGCCCCCTCACAGGGAGCTATTACAATGAGCAGTTCTTC.

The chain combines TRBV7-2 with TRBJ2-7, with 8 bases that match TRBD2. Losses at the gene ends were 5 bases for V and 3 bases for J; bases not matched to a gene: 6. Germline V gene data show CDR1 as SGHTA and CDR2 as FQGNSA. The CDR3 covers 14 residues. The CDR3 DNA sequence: TGTGCCAGCAGCCCGTCGGGAGGGAACTACGAGCAGTACTTC. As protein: CASSPSGGNYEQYF. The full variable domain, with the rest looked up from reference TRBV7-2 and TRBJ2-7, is GAGVSQSPSNKVTEKGKDVELRCDPISGHTALYWYRQSLGQGLEFLIYFQGNSAPDKSGLPSDRFSAERTGGSVSTLTIQRTQQEDSAVYLCASSPSGGNYEQYFGPGTRLTVT.

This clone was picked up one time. The CDR3 sequence is CASSPRQAGANQPQHF. The CDR3 region has the DNA TGTGCCAGCTCACCAAGACAGGCAGGGGCCAATCAGCCCCAGCATTTT. The V gene is TRBV18, the J gene TRBJ1-5, with TRBD1 as a possible D gene (6 bases). CDR1 and CDR2 from the germline V gene are KGHSH and LQKENI. V lost 2 bases to trimming and J lost 3 bases, with 14 bases between them. CDR3 size: 16 residues.

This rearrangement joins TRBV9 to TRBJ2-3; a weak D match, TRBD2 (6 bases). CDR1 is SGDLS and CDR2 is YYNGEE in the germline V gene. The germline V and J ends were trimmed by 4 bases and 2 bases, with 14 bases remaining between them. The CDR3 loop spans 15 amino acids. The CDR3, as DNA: TGTGCCAGCAGCCCGGGGACTGGACCCACAGATACGCAGTATTTT. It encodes CASSPGTGPTDTQYF.

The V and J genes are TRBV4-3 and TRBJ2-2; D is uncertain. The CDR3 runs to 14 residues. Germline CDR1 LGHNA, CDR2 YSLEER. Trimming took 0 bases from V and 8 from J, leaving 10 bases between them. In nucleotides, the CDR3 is TGCGCCAGCAGCCAAGAAGGCGGATCGGGGGAGCTGTTTTTT. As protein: CASSQEGGSGELFF.

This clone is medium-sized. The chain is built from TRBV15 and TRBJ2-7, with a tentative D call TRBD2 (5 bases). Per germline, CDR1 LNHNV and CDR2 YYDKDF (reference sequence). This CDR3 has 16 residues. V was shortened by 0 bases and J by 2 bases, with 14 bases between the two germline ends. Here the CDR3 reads CATSREAGGRPYEQYF. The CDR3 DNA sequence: TGTGCCACCAGCAGAGAGGCGGGCGGCAGACCCTACGAGCAGTACTTC.